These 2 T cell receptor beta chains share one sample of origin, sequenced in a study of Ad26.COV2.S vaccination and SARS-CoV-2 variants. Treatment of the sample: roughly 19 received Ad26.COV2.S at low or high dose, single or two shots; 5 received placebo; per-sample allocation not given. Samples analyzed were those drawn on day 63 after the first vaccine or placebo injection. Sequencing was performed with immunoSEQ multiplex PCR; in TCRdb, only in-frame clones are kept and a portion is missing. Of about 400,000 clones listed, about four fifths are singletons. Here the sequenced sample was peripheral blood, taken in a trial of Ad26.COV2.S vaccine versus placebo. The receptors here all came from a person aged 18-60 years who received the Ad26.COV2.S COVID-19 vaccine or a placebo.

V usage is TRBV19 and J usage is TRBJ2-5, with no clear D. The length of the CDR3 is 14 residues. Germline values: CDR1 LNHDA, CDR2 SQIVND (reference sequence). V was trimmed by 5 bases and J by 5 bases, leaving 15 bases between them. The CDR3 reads CASSPPSHYETQYF. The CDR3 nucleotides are TGTGCCAGTAGTCCCCCCTCCCACTACGAGACCCAGTACTTC.

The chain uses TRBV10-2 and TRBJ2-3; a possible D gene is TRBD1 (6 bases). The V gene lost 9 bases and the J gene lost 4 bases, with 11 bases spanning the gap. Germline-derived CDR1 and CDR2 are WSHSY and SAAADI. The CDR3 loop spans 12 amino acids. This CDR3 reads CASLAGADTQYF. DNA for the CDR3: TGCGCCAGTCTGGCAGGGGCAGATACGCAGTATTTT.